Listed below are T cell receptor beta chains from one sample, sequenced in a study of blood T cell repertoires in COVID-19. This table comes from immunoSEQ multiplex PCR, and its TCRdb copy is limited to in-frame clones, with some not included. In the table there are over 150,000 clones, 84% of which are singletons. Sequenced input: peripheral blood. The receptors here all came from a human donor in a cohort sampled during active COVID-19. CDR3s leave out the opening cysteine and the closing phenylalanine or tryptophan. A D gene is named only where the DNA matches it firmly.

TRBD2,TRBJ2-3,TRBV7-9,ASSLSRRGRLGDTQY
TRBD1,TRBJ1-2,TRBV30,AWKDGRGYGYT
-,TRBJ2-2,TRBV18,ASSRETGELF
TRBD1,TRBJ2-6,TRBV5-1,ASSLQPGTGGSGANVLT
-,TRBJ2-2,TRBV7-6,ASSLARGLLGTGELF
-,TRBJ1-5,TRBV28,ASKTGSGPQH
-,TRBJ2-6,TRBV7-7,ASSPGTRSGANVLT
-,TRBJ2-5,TRBV18,ASSPPDSQRTQY
TRBD2,TRBJ2-1,TRBV19,ASTLGGSGNNEQF
TRBD2,TRBJ2-1,TRBV6-1,ASSDPSGSLYNEQF
-,TRBJ2-6,TRBV6-5,ASSLGGGGANVLT
-,TRBJ1-4,TRBV25-1,ASSNGKLF
-,TRBJ2-5,TRBV10-1,ASSETHRETQY
-,TRBJ2-5,TRBV5-4,ASSLSPIAVQETQY
TRBD1,TRBJ2-2,TRBV7-9,ASRPTGTVNTGELF
-,TRBJ2-3,TRBV7-9,ASSLREASTDTQY
-,TRBJ2-7,TRBV11-2,ASSFVDSSYEQY
-,TRBJ1-2,TRBV7-2,ASSLDRIYGYT
-,TRBJ2-3,TRBV28,ASSPFGTDTQY
TRBD2,TRBJ2-5,TRBV11-2,ASSPNPSGSPFLETQY
TRBD2,TRBJ2-2,TRBV10-1,ASSLRRLARNTGELF
TRBD2,TRBJ2-1,TRBV18,ASSSLRDYHEQF